A single sample gave rise to the 7 T cell receptor beta chains below, sequenced in a study of Ad26.COV2.S vaccination and SARS-CoV-2 variants. The treatment denotes: around 19 received Ad26.COV2.S at low or high dose, single or two shots; about 5 received placebo; per-sample allocation not given. At day 63 after the first vaccine or placebo injection, samples were drawn. Assay: immunoSEQ multiplex PCR; the TCRdb copy retains only in-frame clones and omits some. This sample has fewer than 500,000 clones, with less than 95% found just once. Sequenced material: peripheral blood, taken in a trial of Ad26.COV2.S vaccine versus placebo. The receptors stem from a person aged 18-65 years who received the Ad26.COV2.S COVID-19 vaccine or a placebo.

This clone was counted only a few times. The chain couples TRBV27 to TRBJ1-5, with a tentative D call TRBD1 (6 bases). V was clipped by 4 bases and J by 7 bases, with 20 bases between them. The CDR3 runs 16 residues. Per the germline V gene, CDR1 is MNHEY and CDR2 is SMNVEV (reference sequence). For the CDR3, the DNA is TGTGCCAGCAGTTCCCCACCGACAGGCGGTTACCAGCCCCAGCATTTT. This encodes CASSSPPTGGYQPQHF.

This chain joins TRBV27 and TRBJ2-1, with 7 positions matching TRBD2. Looked up from germline, CDR1 is MNHEY and CDR2 is SMNVEV (reference sequence). The CDR3 extends over 17 amino acids. Trimming at V came to 6 bases and at J to 1 base, leaving 12 bases not matched to a gene. The CDR3 bases are TGTGCCAGCAGCGATAATTTAGGACTAGGGTCCTACAATGAGCAGTTCTTC. Protein product: CASSDNLGLGSYNEQFF.

The chain carries TRBV5-1 and TRBJ2-3; 8 bases fit TRBD2. V shed 3 bases and J 0 bases; nucleotides not matched to a gene: 6. CDR1 is SGHRS, CDR2 YFSETQ, per germline. This CDR3 comprises 16 residues. The CDR3 region is CASSSLSGKSTDTQYF. CDR3 DNA sequence: TGCGCCAGCAGCTCGCTTAGCGGGAAAAGCACAGATACGCAGTATTTT.

This clone was detected once. V gene TRBV5-8 combines with J gene TRBJ2-7, with 7 positions matching TRBD1. The length of the CDR3 is 13 residues. The germline gives CDR1 SGHTS, CDR2 YDEGEE. With V trimmed by 2 bases and J by 2 bases, 1 base remained unmatched. CDR3 in DNA: TGTGCCAGCAGCTTTACAGGGGCCTACGAGCAGTACTTC. This codes for CASSFTGAYEQYF. Drawing the rest from reference TRBV5-8 and TRBJ2-7, the complete variable domain is EAGVTQSPTHLIKTRGQQATLRCSPISGHTSVYWYQQALGLGLQFLLWYDEGEERNRGNFPPRFSGRQFPNYSSELNVNALELEDSALYLCASSFTGAYEQYFGPGTRLTVT.

CDR3 coding DNA: TGTGCCAGCAGCACCCGACTAGCGGGAGTAGAGACCCAGTACTTC. Protein sequence: CASSTRLAGVETQYF. The chain carries TRBV5-4 and TRBJ2-5, with TRBD2 matching 12 bases. This CDR3 spans 15 amino acids. Germline V CDR1 and CDR2: SGHNT, YYREEE (reference sequence). Trimming removed 4 bases from V and 4 bases from J; junction bases left unmatched: 5.

The chain uses TRBV29-1 and TRBJ2-1; TRBD1 might be the D (5 bases). CDR1 is SQVTM, CDR2 ANQGSEA, per germline. Trimming cost V 2 bases and J 0 bases, with 14 bases left between them. The CDR3 runs 16 residues. The chain's CDR3 is CSVETSTGSSYNEQFF. CDR3 in DNA: TGCAGCGTTGAAACGAGCACAGGTAGCTCCTACAATGAGCAGTTCTTC.

Notes on this clone: This sample also contains other DNA sequences that code for the same CDR3. CDR3 DNA sequence: TGCAGTGCTAGGGGGCGAGGTGAAGCTTTCTTT. As protein: CSARGRGEAFF. V gene TRBV20-1 combines with J gene TRBJ1-1; TRBD1 might be the D (5 bases). Trimming removed 3 bases at V and 7 bases at J, with 9 bases between. There are 11 residues in the CDR3. Germline CDR1 is DFQATT and CDR2 is SNEGSKA (reference sequence).